This is a list of T cell receptor beta chains from one sample in a study of blood T cell repertoires in COVID-19. Assay used: immunoSEQ multiplex PCR; TCRdb lists only in-frame clones, some missing. The sample includes hundreds of thousands of clones, about 87% of them seen just once. What was sequenced was PBMCs or T cells enriched from blood (not recorded which). The source is a woman aged 45 to 65 who had recovered from COVID-19. CDR3s include the opening cysteine and the closing phenylalanine or tryptophan. Fields, in order: J gene, D gene, CDR3 length, V gene, clone size, CDR3 DNA, CDR3 protein. The D gene is left open where the match is weak. Clone size is stated in some rows and not others, as once, few, many or a class when expanded.

j_call: TRBJ2-7; d_call: TRBD1; cdr3_length: 14; v_call: TRBV15; clone_size: NA; cdr3_nt: TGTGCCACCAGACGAACAGGGGGAACAGACGAGCAGTACTTC; cdr3_aa: CATRRTGGTDEQYF
j_call: TRBJ2-1; d_call: TRBD2; cdr3_length: 16; v_call: TRBV9; clone_size: NA; cdr3_nt: TGTGCCAGCAGCGCGTCACCGGGACTAGCGTCGGGTGAGCAGTTCTTC; cdr3_aa: CASSASPGLASGEQFF
j_call: TRBJ1-1; d_call: NA; cdr3_length: 13; v_call: TRBV28; clone_size: NA; cdr3_nt: TGTGCCAGCAGTCTCCTAAAGAACACTGAAGCTTTCTTT; cdr3_aa: CASSLLKNTEAFF
j_call: TRBJ1-6; d_call: NA; cdr3_length: 15; v_call: TRBV19; clone_size: NA; cdr3_nt: TGTGCCAGTAGTATGTATGGGACAACTAATTCACCCCTCCACTTT; cdr3_aa: CASSMYGTTNSPLHF
j_call: TRBJ2-1; d_call: TRBD2; cdr3_length: 19; v_call: TRBV7-6; clone_size: NA; cdr3_nt: TGTGCCAGCAGCTTAGGACGAAAGATAGCGGGAGGGACTTACAATGAGCAGTTCTTC; cdr3_aa: CASSLGRKIAGGTYNEQFF
j_call: TRBJ2-7; d_call: TRBD2; cdr3_length: 15; v_call: TRBV10-3; clone_size: NA; cdr3_nt: TGTGCCATCAGTGAGCTTAGCGGGAGTCCCTACGAGCAGTACTTC; cdr3_aa: CAISELSGSPYEQYF
j_call: TRBJ2-5; d_call: TRBD2; cdr3_length: 12; v_call: TRBV4-1; clone_size: NA; cdr3_nt: TGCGCCAGCAGCCAGGGGGGGGAGACCCAGTACTTC; cdr3_aa: CASSQGGETQYF
j_call: TRBJ1-2; d_call: NA; cdr3_length: 13; v_call: TRBV6-5; clone_size: NA; cdr3_nt: TGTGCCACCGCGGCCGTAATTTCTCGAGGCTACACCTTC; cdr3_aa: CATAAVISRGYTF
j_call: TRBJ2-7; d_call: TRBD2; cdr3_length: 13; v_call: TRBV7-8; clone_size: NA; cdr3_nt: TGTGCCAGCAGCTTCAGGGCGGGGGTCGAGCAGTACTTC; cdr3_aa: CASSFRAGVEQYF
j_call: TRBJ2-7; d_call: TRBD1; cdr3_length: 14; v_call: TRBV5-1; clone_size: NA; cdr3_nt: TGCGCCAGCACCCCTGGGACAGGGTCCTACGAGCAGTACTTC; cdr3_aa: CASTPGTGSYEQYF
j_call: TRBJ2-1; d_call: NA; cdr3_length: 15; v_call: TRBV2; clone_size: NA; cdr3_nt: TGTGCCAGCAGTGAAGCGCCGGAGGGGACCAATGAGCAGTTCTTC; cdr3_aa: CASSEAPEGTNEQFF
j_call: TRBJ2-5; d_call: NA; cdr3_length: 13; v_call: TRBV2; clone_size: NA; cdr3_nt: TGTGCCAGCAGTGACGAGCGGGCCAAGACCCAGTACTTC; cdr3_aa: CASSDERAKTQYF
j_call: TRBJ2-7; d_call: TRBD2; cdr3_length: 15; v_call: TRBV19; clone_size: NA; cdr3_nt: TGTGCCAGTAGGCGGACTAGCGGGAGTTCCTACGAGCAGTACTTC; cdr3_aa: CASRRTSGSSYEQYF
j_call: TRBJ1-1; d_call: NA; cdr3_length: 13; v_call: TRBV5-4; clone_size: NA; cdr3_nt: TGTGCCAGCAGCTTGGACAGGTATAGTAAGGCTTTCTTT; cdr3_aa: CASSLDRYSKAFF
j_call: TRBJ1-1; d_call: NA; cdr3_length: 13; v_call: TRBV7-2; clone_size: NA; cdr3_nt: TGTGCCAGCAGTCGGTCGAGGAACACTGAAGCTTTCTTT; cdr3_aa: CASSRSRNTEAFF
j_call: TRBJ2-7; d_call: TRBD2; cdr3_length: 16; v_call: TRBV7-8; clone_size: NA; cdr3_nt: TGTGCCAGCAGCTCCGGGACTAGCGGGCCCTCCTACGAGCAGTACTTC; cdr3_aa: CASSSGTSGPSYEQYF
j_call: TRBJ2-1; d_call: TRBD2; cdr3_length: 15; v_call: TRBV5-5; clone_size: NA; cdr3_nt: TGTGCCAGCAGCCGACGTAGCGGGAGCGATAATGAGCAGTTCTTC; cdr3_aa: CASSRRSGSDNEQFF
j_call: TRBJ2-7; d_call: NA; cdr3_length: 14; v_call: TRBV5-1; clone_size: few; cdr3_nt: TGCGCCAGCAGCTGGGCAACTAGCTCCTACGAGCAGTACTTC; cdr3_aa: CASSWATSSYEQYF
j_call: TRBJ2-4; d_call: NA; cdr3_length: 14; v_call: TRBV4-1; clone_size: NA; cdr3_nt: TGCGCCAGCAGCCAAGACCAGGGAAGAAACATTCAGTACTTC; cdr3_aa: CASSQDQGRNIQYF
j_call: TRBJ2-1; d_call: TRBD2; cdr3_length: 14; v_call: TRBV27; clone_size: NA; cdr3_nt: TGTGCCAGCTCCGGACTAGCGACCTACAATGAGCAGTTCTTC; cdr3_aa: CASSGLATYNEQFF
j_call: TRBJ2-7; d_call: TRBD1; cdr3_length: 14; v_call: TRBV6-5; clone_size: once; cdr3_nt: TGTGCCAGCAGTCCCGGGACAGGGCGCTACGAGCAGTACTTC; cdr3_aa: CASSPGTGRYEQYF
j_call: TRBJ2-7; d_call: TRBD2; cdr3_length: 14; v_call: TRBV2; clone_size: NA; cdr3_nt: TGTGCCAGCAGTCGACTAGCGGGAGGGGGAGAGCAGTACTTC; cdr3_aa: CASSRLAGGGEQYF
j_call: TRBJ1-1; d_call: NA; cdr3_length: 16; v_call: TRBV7-2; clone_size: NA; cdr3_nt: TGTGCCAGCAGCCCCCGGAGGGCCGACATGAACACTGAAGCTTTCTTT; cdr3_aa: CASSPRRADMNTEAFF
j_call: TRBJ1-2; d_call: NA; cdr3_length: 13; v_call: TRBV28; clone_size: NA; cdr3_nt: TGTGCCAGCAGTAAGGCAGGGAATTATGGCTACACCTTC; cdr3_aa: CASSKAGNYGYTF
j_call: TRBJ2-6; d_call: NA; cdr3_length: 13; v_call: TRBV28; clone_size: NA; cdr3_nt: TGTGCCAGCAGAATCGCTGGGGCCAACGTCCTGACTTTC; cdr3_aa: CASRIAGANVLTF
j_call: TRBJ1-3; d_call: NA; cdr3_length: 13; v_call: TRBV30; clone_size: NA; cdr3_nt: TGTGCCTGGGGGAGAGACTCTGGAAACACCATATATTTT; cdr3_aa: CAWGRDSGNTIYF
j_call: TRBJ2-7; d_call: NA; cdr3_length: 15; v_call: TRBV7-6; clone_size: NA; cdr3_nt: TGTGCCAGCAGCTTAGTGGCTAGCGCTACCTACGAGCAGTACTTC; cdr3_aa: CASSLVASATYEQYF
j_call: TRBJ2-3; d_call: TRBD1; cdr3_length: 16; v_call: TRBV5-1; clone_size: NA; cdr3_nt: TGCGCCAGCGTTCGTTCCGGGACAGCAAGCACAGATACGCAGTATTTT; cdr3_aa: CASVRSGTASTDTQYF
j_call: TRBJ1-1; d_call: NA; cdr3_length: 13; v_call: TRBV11-2; clone_size: NA; cdr3_nt: TGTGCCAGCAGTAACATAATGAACACTGAAGCTTTCTTT; cdr3_aa: CASSNIMNTEAFF